The next 24 T cell receptor beta chains were all read from a single sample in a study of blood T cell repertoires in COVID-19. Sequencing was performed with immunoSEQ multiplex PCR; in TCRdb, only in-frame clones are kept and a portion is missing. The sample has 150,000 to 200,000 clones, just under 90% seen once. Material: peripheral blood. These receptors came from a man between 18 and 29 years old with active or convalescent COVID-19.

The V and J genes are TRBV19 and TRBJ1-2; TRBD1 is a possible D gene (6 bases). The V gene's germline CDR1 is LNHDA and CDR2 SQIVND (reference sequence). Trimming shortened V by 5 bases and J by 3 bases, and 22 bases separated the two germline ends. The CDR3 is made up of 17 amino acids. CDR3 sequence: CASSAYKPGTQDYGYTF. The CDR3 coding sequence is TGTGCCAGTAGTGCCTACAAACCCGGGACACAGGACTATGGCTACACCTTC. The full variable domain, with the rest looked up from reference TRBV19 and TRBJ1-2, is DGGITQSPKYLFRKEGQNVTLSCEQNLNHDAMYWYRQDPGQGLRLIYYSQIVNDFQKGDIAEGYSVSREKKESFPLTVTSAQKNPTAFYLCASSAYKPGTQDYGYTFGSGTRLTVV.

The chain recombines TRBV6-5 with TRBJ1-1; D might be TRBD1 (6 bases). Trimming took off 7 bases at V and 5 bases at J, with 14 bases between the two ends. CDR1 is MNHEY, CDR2 SVGAGI, per germline. CDR3 length equals 13 residues. The DNA for the CDR3 is TGTGCCAGCACTTCGACAGGTTGGACTGAAGCTTTCTTT. It translates to CASTSTGWTEAFF.

The genes are TRBV7-8 and TRBJ2-2, with a weak D call TRBD1 (6 bases). V was trimmed by 2 bases and J by 5 bases, leaving 12 bases between them. Germline-derived CDR1 and CDR2 are SGHVS and FQNEAQ. This CDR3 spans 15 amino acids. CDR3 sequence reads: CASSLLGHRTGELFF. CDR3 bases: TGTGCCAGCAGCTTATTGGGACACCGAACCGGGGAGCTGTTTTTT. Using reference TRBV7-8 and TRBJ2-2 for the parts outside the CDR3, the full variable domain is GAGVSQSPRYKVAKRGQDVALRCDPISGHVSLFWYQQALGQGPEFLTYFQNEAQLDKSGLPSDRFFAERPEGSVSTLKIQRTQQEDSAVYLCASSLLGHRTGELFFGEGSRLTVL.

The V call is TRBV9, the J call TRBJ1-5; D possibly corresponds to TRBD1 (6 bases). Per germline, CDR1 SGDLS and CDR2 YYNGEE. The V end was cut by 5 bases, the J end by 4 bases, with 16 bases between. The CDR3 has 15 residues. The CDR3 DNA reads TGTGCCAGCAGTATGGGGGCGCTGGGAAATCAGCCCCAGCATTTT. This codes for CASSMGALGNQPQHF.

The chain is built from TRBV6-5 and TRBJ1-5, with D perhaps TRBD1 (5 bases). CDR1 is MNHEY, CDR2 SVGAGI, per germline. V was trimmed by 2 bases and J by 6 bases, leaving 11 bases between them. This CDR3 is built from 14 residues. The CDR3: CASSYGGVGQPQHF. DNA for the CDR3: TGTGCCAGCAGTTACGGAGGGGTGGGTCAGCCCCAGCATTTT.

The gene calls are TRBV11-2 and TRBJ1-1, with D hard to call. Germline lookup yields CDR1 SGHAT and CDR2 FQNNGV. The CDR3 consists of 12 residues. Trimming removed 5 bases at V and 6 bases at J, with 10 bases between. The CDR3 region has the DNA TGTGCCAGCAGCCTAAGCTACTCTGAAGCTTTCTTT. Encoded protein: CASSLSYSEAFF. Using reference TRBV11-2 and TRBJ1-1 for the parts outside the CDR3, the full variable domain is EAGVAQSPRYKIIEKRQSVAFWCNPISGHATLYWYQQILGQGPKLLIQFQNNGVVDDSQLPKDRFSAERLKGVDSTLKIQPAKLEDSAVYLCASSLSYSEAFFGQGTRLTVV.

The J gene is TRBJ1-4, the V gene TRBV5-6; the D gene is possibly TRBD1 (5 bases). This CDR3 is 16 amino acids long. Germline V gene data show CDR1 as SGHDT and CDR2 as YYEEEE. Trimming shortened V by 4 bases and J by 3 bases, and 16 bases separated the two germline ends. The CDR3 bases are TGTGCCAGCAGCCGCCCGACTCCGGGGGCTAATGAAAAACTGTTTTTT. Translation: CASSRPTPGANEKLFF.

The sample holds a few counts of this clone. The chain employs TRBV9 and TRBJ1-3; D remains ambiguous. Germline V gene sequence: CDR1 SGDLS, CDR2 YYNGEE. The CDR3 covers 13 residues. V lost 0 bases and J lost 8, with 9 bases in between. In nucleotides, the CDR3 is TGTGCCAGCAGCGTAGGAGGCGGGGACACCATATATTTT. Translation: CASSVGGGDTIYF.

CDR3 residues: CASSHIVGGSNEQYV. The CDR3 coding sequence is TGTGCCAGCAGCCATATCGTCGGGGGGTCCAACGAGCAGTACGTC. The chain couples TRBV3-1 (or the pseudogene TRBV3-2) to TRBJ2-7; TRBD2 matches 7 bases. This CDR3 is built from 15 residues. Trimming took 3 bases from V and 5 from J; bases not matched to a gene: 10. CDR1 and CDR2 from the germline V gene are LGHDT and YNNKEL (reference sequence).

The genes are TRBV2 and TRBJ2-5; 9 bases line up with TRBD2. Germline CDR1 and CDR2: SNHLY and FYNNEI. The CDR3 spans 16 residues. J was trimmed by 5 bases and V by 4 bases; bases with no gene match: 11. The chain's CDR3 is CASSVGSGGLWETQYF. For the CDR3, the DNA is TGTGCCAGCAGTGTTGGTAGCGGGGGATTGTGGGAGACCCAGTACTTC.

This chain connects TRBV10-3 to TRBJ1-3; 10 nucleotides line up with TRBD1. Germline CDR1 ENHRY, CDR2 SYGVKD. J was trimmed by 1 base and V by 4 bases; bases with no gene match: 1. The length of the CDR3 is 15 residues. This CDR3 is CAISVDRGSGNTIYF. The CDR3 bases are TGTGCCATCAGTGTGGACAGGGGGTCTGGAAACACCATATATTTT.

The CDR3: CASTPLAGYTGELFF. The CDR3 nucleotides are TGTGCCAGTACCCCACTAGCGGGATACACCGGGGAGCTGTTTTTT. The V gene is TRBV19, the J gene TRBJ2-2, with 10 nucleotides matching TRBD2. CDR1 and CDR2 from the germline V gene are LNHDA and SQIVND (reference sequence). With V trimmed by 7 bases and J by 3 bases, 5 bases remained unmatched. The CDR3 extends over 15 amino acids.

Points on this clone: One end of the junction does not line up with germline, which may come from a read error. J is TRBJ2-1 and V is TRBV7-7; 12 bases match TRBD2. In germline, CDR1 is SSHAT, CDR2 FNYEAQ (reference sequence). The CDR3 spans 13 residues. CDR3 nucleotide sequence: TGTGCTAGCAGCACAACTAGCGGGGGGCCCGCGTTCTTC. Its translation is CASSTTSGGPAFF.

This clone has a single count. The rearrangement links TRBV19 to TRBJ1-1; 7 positions agree with TRBD1. The CDR3 is 14 residues long. Unmatched junction bases numbered 12, after V lost 7 bases and J lost 7 bases. Germline V gene sequence: CDR1 LNHDA, CDR2 SQIVND (reference sequence). The CDR3 reads CASNLPGDRYEAFF. The CDR3 DNA reads as TGTGCCAGTAATCTGCCAGGGGACAGATATGAAGCTTTCTTT.

This sequence joins TRBV6-6 and TRBJ2-5, with 8 bases identical to TRBD1. Trimming cost V 2 bases and J 1 base; bases outside gene matches: 3. This CDR3 is built from 15 residues. Germline CDR1 and CDR2: MNHNY and SVGAGI (reference sequence). This CDR3 reads CASSYLGQVQETQYF. The CDR3 DNA follows: TGTGCCAGCAGTTACCTGGGACAGGTCCAAGAGACCCAGTACTTC.

This rearrangement joins TRBV12-5 to TRBJ2-5; D possibly corresponds to TRBD2 (5 bases). CDR3 size: 13 residues. CDR1 and CDR2 from the germline V gene are LGHNT and FRNRAP. V lost 5 bases and J lost 6, with 13 bases in between. The CDR3 DNA reads TGTGCTAGTGGTAGCGGAGCCACGCAGACCCAGTACTTC. Encoded protein: CASGSGATQTQYF.

The genes are TRBV19 and TRBJ1-2; the D is unclear. V was clipped by 0 bases and J by 3 bases, with 11 bases between them. The germline CDR1 and CDR2 sequences are LNHDA and SQIVND (reference sequence). There are 15 residues in the CDR3. The CDR3 loop reads CASSIEAGPHYGYTF. CDR3 coding DNA: TGTGCCAGTAGTATAGAGGCAGGTCCCCACTATGGCTACACCTTC.

This clone appeared a few times. The chain recombines TRBV4-1 with TRBJ1-2; 8 bases fit TRBD1. The germline gives CDR1 MGHRA, CDR2 YSYEKL. The CDR3 consists of 17 residues. V was clipped by 1 base and J by 8 bases; unmatched bases: 15. CDR3 sequence (DNA): TGCGCCAGCAGCCAAGCAAGGGGACAGGTCTTCGGTGGAGGCTACACCTTC. Amino acid sequence: CASSQARGQVFGGGYTF.

The chain is built from TRBV10-2 and TRBJ2-1; TRBD1 matches 7 bases. V lost 6 bases to trimming and J lost 2 bases; unmatched junction nucleotides: 13. The CDR3 loop spans 17 amino acids. CDR1 and CDR2 from the germline V gene are WSHSY and SAAADI. This CDR3 reads CASRATQTGLPYNEQFF. Written as DNA, the CDR3 is TGCGCCAGCAGAGCAACCCAGACAGGGTTGCCCTACAATGAGCAGTTCTTC.

V and J are TRBV30 and TRBJ2-3, with D unresolved. Germline V gene data show CDR1 as GTSNPN and CDR2 as SVGIG (reference sequence). The CDR3 loop spans 15 amino acids. V shed 1 base and J shed 0 bases, with 11 bases lying between them. In DNA form, the CDR3 reads TGTGCCTGGAGTGGCGGCGACGCTAGCACAGATACGCAGTATTTT. This sequence encodes CAWSGGDASTDTQYF.

The chain has TRBV6-5 and TRBJ1-1; D is perhaps TRBD1 (6 bases). CDR1 and CDR2 from the germline V gene are MNHEY and SVGAGI. This CDR3 region has 14 residues. Trimming removed 8 bases from V and 5 bases from J, with 18 bases in between. This CDR3 is CASVPTGGVTEAFF. In DNA form, the CDR3 reads TGTGCCAGCGTACCCACGGGGGGCGTTACTGAAGCTTTCTTT.

This chain joins TRBV6-5 and TRBJ2-5; a weak D match, TRBD2 (7 bases). The CDR3 extends over 16 amino acids. Germline CDR1 MNHEY, CDR2 SVGAGI. V lost 0 bases to trimming and J lost 2 bases, with 13 bases between them. The chain's CDR3 is CASSYSRGRGQETQYF. The CDR3 DNA sequence: TGTGCCAGCAGTTACTCGAGAGGGAGGGGGCAAGAGACCCAGTACTTC.

The V and J genes are TRBV5-4 and TRBJ2-1, with TRBD1 matching over 10 bases. This CDR3 spans 15 amino acids. Per germline, CDR1 SGHNT and CDR2 YYREEE (reference sequence). V was clipped by 5 bases and J by 8 bases; unmatched bases: 10. CDR3 sequence reads: CASRRTLGQGHEQFF. The CDR3 bases are TGTGCCAGCAGGCGAACTTTGGGACAGGGGCATGAGCAGTTCTTC.

The chain is built from TRBV7-2 and TRBJ2-7, with 9 positions matching TRBD2. The V gene's germline CDR1 is SGHTA and CDR2 FQGNSA. CDR3 length equals 15 residues. Trimming took 2 bases from V and 4 from J; bases not matched to a gene: 6. In nucleotides, the CDR3 is TGTGCCAGCAGCTTACCAACTAGCGGGTTTTACGAGCAGTACTTC. It translates to CASSLPTSGFYEQYF.